The 32 T cell receptor beta chains listed next were all sequenced from one sample in a study of blood T cell repertoires in COVID-19. The method was immunoSEQ multiplex PCR; TCRdb's version includes in-frame clones alone and lacks a portion of them. The sample consists of tens of thousands of clones, roughly 90% of them appearing once. Material for sequencing was peripheral blood. All receptors come from a human donor in a cohort sampled during active COVID-19.

This clone was detected once. This chain uses TRBV6-4 with TRBJ2-3, with D possibly TRBD1 on 5 matching bases. The CDR3 is made up of 13 amino acids. The V and J ends lost 10 bases and 2 bases respectively, with 13 bases between them. Germline-derived CDR1 and CDR2 are MRHNA and SNTAGT. CDR3 nucleotide sequence: TGTGCCACCAGGGCCGCTTTCACAGATACGCAGTATTTT. Amino acids: CATRAAFTDTQYF.

V and J are TRBV4-3 and TRBJ2-7; D remains unclear. V gave up 1 base and J gave up 3 bases, with 10 bases separating them. CDR1 and CDR2 (germline): LGHNA, YSLEER. The CDR3 loop spans 14 amino acids. The CDR3 loop reads CASSQAYPGYEQYF. In nucleotides, the CDR3 is TGCGCCAGCAGCCAAGCATACCCGGGCTACGAGCAGTACTTC.

This clone was counted a single time. The rearrangement joins TRBV6-1 to TRBJ2-7; the D gene is possibly TRBD1 (6 bases). CDR1 is MNHNS and CDR2 is SASEGT in the germline V gene. The CDR3 has 13 amino acids. V was clipped by 3 bases and J by 2 bases, with 8 bases between them. The CDR3 reads CASSEPGAYEQYF. CDR3 coding DNA: TGTGCCAGCAGTGAGCCAGGGGCCTACGAGCAGTACTTC.

A single count supports this clone. The V gene is TRBV7-9, the J gene TRBJ2-7, with 10 positions matching TRBD1. The CDR3 has 16 amino acids. V trimming: 5 bases; J trimming: 2 bases; junction bases outside the gene matches: 9. CDR1 and CDR2 from the germline V gene are SEHNR and FQNEAQ (reference sequence). This CDR3 is CASSTTDRGHPYEQYF. In DNA form, the CDR3 reads TGTGCCAGCAGCACAACCGACAGGGGGCACCCCTACGAGCAGTACTTC.

V and J are TRBV6-2 or TRBV6-3 and TRBJ1-1; the match to TRBD1 covers 12 bases. This CDR3 comprises 18 residues. The V segment lost 2 bases and the J segment 2 bases; nucleotides outside the gene matches: 9. The V gene's germline CDR1 is MNHEY and CDR2 SVGEGT. The chain's CDR3 is CASSYVRGQGATNTEAFF. The DNA for the CDR3 is TGTGCCAGCAGTTACGTTAGGGGACAGGGGGCTACAAACACTGAAGCTTTCTTT.

This chain joins TRBV4-1 and TRBJ1-1; D not certain. Deletions cut 3 bases from V and 8 bases from J, with 10 bases between. Germline CDR1 and CDR2: MGHRA and YSYEKL. The CDR3 contains 12 residues. The CDR3: CASSQTGREAFF. The CDR3 nucleotides are TGCGCCAGCAGCCAGACTGGCCGAGAAGCTTTCTTT.

This chain connects TRBV7-2 to TRBJ1-1, with a tentative D call TRBD1 (5 bases). This CDR3 is 14 amino acids long. In germline, CDR1 is SGHTA, CDR2 FQGNSA. V lost 4 bases, J lost 7 bases, and 16 bases lay in between. CDR3 in DNA: TGTGCCAGCAGCTCTCCGGGACTCCCGCATGAAGCTTTCTTT. It encodes CASSSPGLPHEAFF.

The rearrangement joins TRBV6-5 to TRBJ1-3; D ambiguous. Germline V gives CDR1 MNHEY, CDR2 SVGAGI. Trimming removed 10 bases at V and 9 bases at J, with 19 bases between. The CDR3 length is 13 residues. Written as DNA, the CDR3 is TGTGCCACTCACGTTGTCGGTGGTGGCACCATATATTTT. The encoded protein is CATHVVGGGTIYF.

The V call is TRBV9, the J call TRBJ2-2, with a tentative D call TRBD2 (5 bases). The germline CDR1 and CDR2 sequences are SGDLS and YYNGEE. V was clipped by 1 base and J by 1 base, with 14 bases between them. This CDR3 has 17 residues. CDR3 nucleotide sequence: TGTGCCAGCAGCGTATACAGAGCGGCAGAGAACACCGGGGAGCTGTTTTTT. Protein: CASSVYRAAENTGELFF.

The chain joins TRBV10-3 to TRBJ2-7; 7 bases fit TRBD1. With V trimmed by 3 bases and J by 5 bases, 7 bases remained unmatched. There are 14 residues in the CDR3. CDR1 ENHRY and CDR2 SYGVKD come from the germline V gene. The CDR3 here is CAISDSTGIHEQYF. CDR3 nucleotide sequence: TGTGCCATCAGTGACTCGACAGGGATACACGAGCAGTACTTC.

The genes are TRBV11-2 and TRBJ2-2; D is unresolved. V was clipped by 2 bases and J by 1 base, with 14 bases between them. Germline V gene lookup returns CDR1 SGHAT and CDR2 FQNNGV. The CDR3 extends over 17 amino acids. The CDR3 here is CASSLSKYGENTGELFF. The CDR3 nucleotides read TGTGCCAGCAGCTTATCGAAATATGGAGAGAACACCGGGGAGCTGTTTTTT.

The count of this clone is one. The chain carries TRBV5-6 and TRBJ1-1; weak D call: TRBD1 (6 bases). This CDR3 is 16 amino acids long. Trimming shortened V by 4 bases and J by 0 bases, and 16 bases separated the two germline ends. Germline V gene data show CDR1 as SGHDT and CDR2 as YYEEEE. The CDR3 region has the DNA TGTGCCAGCAGCCACCTACCGGGACAAATGAACACTGAAGCTTTCTTT. Protein sequence: CASSHLPGQMNTEAFF.

The chain employs TRBV4-1 and TRBJ2-1; D is uncertain. The germline CDR1 and CDR2 sequences are MGHRA and YSYEKL. The CDR3 runs 13 residues. Deletions cut 4 bases from V and 3 bases from J, with 7 bases between. CDR3 DNA: TGCGCCAGCAGCCCCCTCAGCTACAATGAGCAGTTCTTC. It codes for CASSPLSYNEQFF.

The chain employs TRBV5-1 and TRBJ2-7; 10 bases fit TRBD2. The CDR3 is made up of 13 amino acids. Germline CDR1 SGHRS, CDR2 YFSETQ. V was pared by 5 bases and J by 2 bases, with 1 base of the junction left unmatched. Here the CDR3 DNA reads TGCGCCAGCAGAACTAGCGGGACCTACGAGCAGTACTTC. It yields the protein CASRTSGTYEQYF.

This rearrangement joins TRBV11-2 to TRBJ1-2, with D perhaps TRBD1 (5 bases). V lost 5 bases and J 5 bases, leaving 18 bases between the germline ends. Germline CDR1 is SGHAT and CDR2 is FQNNGV. The CDR3 spans 15 residues. CDR3 loop: CASSMSGREVYGYTF. As DNA, the CDR3 is TGTGCCAGCAGCATGAGTGGCAGGGAGGTATATGGCTACACCTTC. The full variable domain, rest sourced from reference TRBV11-2 and TRBJ1-2, is EAGVAQSPRYKIIEKRQSVAFWCNPISGHATLYWYQQILGQGPKLLIQFQNNGVVDDSQLPKDRFSAERLKGVDSTLKIQPAKLEDSAVYLCASSMSGREVYGYTFGSGTRLTVV.

V is TRBV7-3 and J is TRBJ2-1; D is ambiguous. V lost 5 bases to trimming and J lost 5 bases, with 16 bases between them. This CDR3 region has 15 residues. From germline, CDR1 is SGHTA and CDR2 FQGTGA. The CDR3 bases are TGTGCCAGCAGCGAGAGCCTTACGGCGGACAATGAGCAGTTCTTC. Translated, it gives CASSESLTADNEQFF.

The rearrangement links TRBV27 to TRBJ1-1; D unclear. The CDR3 contains 14 residues. The germline CDR1 and CDR2 sequences are MNHEY and SMNVEV (reference sequence). With 3 bases removed from V and 1 base from J, the gap between germline ends came to 9 bases. Here the CDR3 DNA reads TGTGCCAGCAGTTTTGGAGGGTCGAACACTGAAGCTTTCTTT. Translation gives CASSFGGSNTEAFF.

The chain carries TRBV12-3 or TRBV12-4 and TRBJ2-7; D unresolved. The CDR3 contains 12 residues. Trimming took off 5 bases at V and 2 bases at J, with 7 bases between the two ends. CDR3 in DNA: TGTGCCAGCAGTCCCTCCCCCTACGAGCAGTACTTC. Protein sequence: CASSPSPYEQYF.

This chain uses TRBV2 with TRBJ1-2; TRBD1 matches 12 bases. The CDR3 is 17 residues long. Germline trimming cut 8 bases from V and 4 bases from J; bases unmatched to any gene: 14. Germline CDR1 reads SNHLY; CDR2 reads FYNNEI. The CDR3 loop is CASLTGTGGIKLYGYTF. The DNA for the CDR3 is TGTGCCAGCCTCACCGGGACAGGGGGCATAAAACTCTATGGCTACACCTTC. The full variable domain, its missing parts supplied by reference TRBV2 and TRBJ1-2, is EPEVTQTPSHQVTQMGQEVILRCVPISNHLYFYWYRQILGQKVEFLVSFYNNEISEKSEIFDDQFSVERPDGSNFTLKIRSTKLEDSAMYFCASLTGTGGIKLYGYTFGSGTRLTVV.

The chain employs TRBV7-9 and TRBJ2-2; 7 bases align to TRBD2. The CDR3 sequence is 15 residues long. Per germline, CDR1 SEHNR and CDR2 FQNEAQ (reference sequence). V shed 5 bases and J 4 bases; nucleotides not matched to a gene: 7. The CDR3 sequence: CASSPSGALTGELFF. CDR3 in DNA: TGTGCCAGCAGCCCTAGCGGAGCCCTCACCGGGGAGCTGTTTTTT.

The chain recombines TRBV5-1 with TRBJ2-1; 7 nucleotides align to TRBD1. The CDR3 spans 14 residues. The J segment lost 5 bases and the V segment lost 4 bases, leaving 6 bases of the junction unmatched. Germline values: CDR1 SGHRS, CDR2 YFSETQ. CDR3 in DNA: TGCGCCAGCAGCACATACACAGGGGACAATGAGCAGTTCTTC. Translating it yields CASSTYTGDNEQFF.

The sample holds one count of this clone. The chain links TRBV7-9 to TRBJ1-1; TRBD1 is a possible D gene (6 bases). Deletions cut 5 bases from V and 1 base from J, with 17 bases between. CDR1 is SEHNR, CDR2 FQNEAQ, per germline (reference sequence). The CDR3 runs 16 residues. This CDR3 reads CASSTPGHRENTEAFF. The CDR3 DNA is TGTGCCAGCAGCACTCCGGGACACAGGGAGAACACTGAAGCTTTCTTT.

The V and J genes are TRBV7-9 and TRBJ2-7, with 10 positions matching TRBD1. Trimming cost V 4 bases and J 5 bases; bases outside gene matches: 8. The CDR3 runs 15 residues. Germline V lookup: CDR1 SEHNR, CDR2 FQNEAQ (reference sequence). As DNA, the CDR3 is TGTGCCAGCAGCTCAGCCCCGACAGGGGGCCACGAGCAGTACTTC. Translating gives CASSSAPTGGHEQYF.

This chain joins TRBV6-6 and TRBJ2-1; D unresolved. Germline CDR1 reads MNHNY; CDR2 reads SVGAGI (reference sequence). This CDR3 has 12 residues. The ends were cut back, 0 bases at V and 8 bases at J, with 5 bases in the middle. As DNA, the CDR3 is TGTGCCAGCAGTTACTCGTCCGATGAGCAGTTCTTC. Protein: CASSYSSDEQFF.

The table lists this clone with a count of one. V and J are TRBV30 and TRBJ1-2, with D maybe TRBD1 (5 bases). The germline CDR1 and CDR2 sequences are GTSNPN and SVGIG (reference sequence). The CDR3 runs 13 residues. Deletions cut 3 bases from V and 8 bases from J, with 16 bases between. The CDR3 is CAWRFTGGGGYTF. DNA of the CDR3: TGTGCCTGGAGGTTCACGGGGGGAGGCGGCTACACCTTC.

The chain combines TRBV29-1 with TRBJ1-4; D possibly corresponds to TRBD1 (6 bases). The CDR3 covers 17 residues. V lost 6 bases and J 6 bases, leaving 26 bases between the germline ends. Per the germline V gene, CDR1 is SQVTM and CDR2 is ANQGSEA. The CDR3 here is CSVGTGNKFSDDEKLFF. CDR3 DNA: TGCAGCGTGGGAACAGGGAATAAGTTTTCGGACGATGAAAAACTGTTTTTT.

A single count supports this clone. The chain has TRBV28 and TRBJ2-3; D possibly corresponds to TRBD2 (7 bases). V was cut by 4 bases and J by 3 bases, with 11 bases left in between. This CDR3 contains 14 residues. Germline assignment: CDR1 MDHEN and CDR2 SYDVKM. The CDR3 here is CASSSGGATDTQYF. DNA for the CDR3: TGTGCCAGCAGTTCTGGGGGGGCGACAGATACGCAGTATTTT. Full variable domain (rest looked up from reference TRBV28 and TRBJ2-3): DVKVTQSSRYLVKRTGEKVFLECVQDMDHENMFWYRQDPGLGLRLIYFSYDVKMKEKGDIPEGYSVSREKKERFSLILESASTNQTSMYLCASSSGGATDTQYFGPGTRLTVL.

The chain recombines TRBV28 with TRBJ2-7, with 16 bases fitting TRBD2. Trimming at V came to 6 bases and at J to 0 bases, leaving 8 bases not matched to a gene. The CDR3 contains 18 residues. From germline, CDR1 is MDHEN and CDR2 SYDVKM. Written as DNA, the CDR3 is TGTGCCAGCAGATCCCCCGGGACTAGCGGGAGGGCCTCCTACGAGCAGTACTTC. It is translated as CASRSPGTSGRASYEQYF. The full variable domain, in which reference TRBV28 and TRBJ2-7 provide the parts outside the CDR3, is DVKVTQSSRYLVKRTGEKVFLECVQDMDHENMFWYRQDPGLGLRLIYFSYDVKMKEKGDIPEGYSVSREKKERFSLILESASTNQTSMYLCASRSPGTSGRASYEQYFGPGTRLTVT.

The rearrangement uses TRBV28 and TRBJ1-1; D uncertain. Germline V gives CDR1 MDHEN, CDR2 SYDVKM. V shed 6 bases and J shed 8 bases, with 10 bases lying between them. There are 11 residues in the CDR3. CDR3 loop: CASRTLTEAFF. CDR3 DNA sequence: TGTGCCAGCAGGACTCTGACGGAAGCTTTCTTT.

This clone was recorded a few times. CDR3 sequence: CASTGTSLDEQYF. DNA of the CDR3: TGTGCCAGTACGGGGACTAGCCTCGACGAGCAGTACTTC. The rearrangement links TRBV19 to TRBJ2-7; 9 bases agree with TRBD2. The CDR3 covers 13 residues. Germline V gives CDR1 LNHDA, CDR2 SQIVND (reference sequence). After removal of 7 bases from V and 5 bases from J, the junction contained 6 bases not matched to a gene.

This chain uses TRBV7-2 with TRBJ1-6, with TRBD1 identical over 9 bases. This CDR3 is built from 16 residues. After removal of 2 bases from V and 6 bases from J, the junction contained 5 bases not matched to a gene. In germline, CDR1 is SGHTA, CDR2 FQGNSA. The CDR3 reads CASSLFRGQGNSPLHF. CDR3 DNA sequence: TGTGCCAGCAGCTTATTCAGGGGACAGGGTAATTCACCCCTCCACTTT.

The chain couples TRBV7-8 to TRBJ1-1; D is undetermined. CDR1 and CDR2 from the germline V gene are SGHVS and FQNEAQ. This CDR3 region has 12 residues. Deletions cut 1 base from V and 7 bases from J, with 7 bases between. The CDR3 region has the DNA TGTGCCAGCAGCTTAGGGCCGAATGAAGCTTTCTTT. Amino acids: CASSLGPNEAFF.